Included here is one T cell receptor beta chain sequence, with context. Its matching antigen is unknown. Cyclophosphamide on days +3 and +4 followed busulfan-fludarabine conditioning and a marrow graft. The source of the sample is a study of T cells after posttransplantation cyclophosphamide. Assay: immunoSEQ multiplex PCR; the TCRdb copy retains only in-frame clones and omits some. In the table there are around 1,300 clones, 78% of which are singletons. CDR3 size: 15 residues. Germline V lookup: CDR1 SGDLS, CDR2 YYNGEE. V gave up 3 bases and J gave up 0 bases, with 10 bases separating them. Study-level findings and limits: Blood and skin or GI T cell repertoires showed limited TRB overlap. Recipient CMV seropositivity and CMV reactivation strongly tracked TRB clonality. Later post-transplant blood repertoires were often dominated by donor CD8+ memory clones.

The source material was PBMCs, sampled more than 220 days after allogeneic stem cell transplant with posttransplant cyclophosphamide. The sequence derives from a female patient between 60 and 69 years old who received an allogeneic stem cell transplant from an unrelated donor, was CMV-positive, and had acute GVHD only. Among the T cells, some may be from the graft donor. The V call is TRBV9, the J call TRBJ2-1; TRBD1 is a possible D gene (5 bases). This chain's CDR3 is CASSADSSSYNEQFF. The DNA for the CDR3 is TGTGCCAGCAGCGCCGACAGTAGCTCCTACAATGAGCAGTTCTTC.